The clone carrying this TCR beta chain turned up a few times. The target antigen is unknown. Researchers prepared the TCRbeta library using unique molecular identifiers, the study reports. TCRdb re-analysed the PCR reads in MiXCR, keeping a single row per CDR3 protein. The repertoire holds fewer than 550,000 distinct CDR3 sequences, roughly 10% seen once, with 12% to 15% in the top ten. This sample is drawn from a study of T-cell reconstitution after alpha-beta-depleted transplantation in children. Findings and caveats of the study: Diversity and T-cell counts at one year after transplant derived mostly from new T cells. Surviving recipient T cells and thymic progenitors produced the high day-60 TCRbeta diversity seen in some patients.

V gave up 8 bases and J gave up 1 base, with 11 bases separating them. The CDR3 sequence is 13 residues long. Germline V gives CDR1 ENHRY, CDR2 SYGVKD. Sequences were derived from PBMCs, mostly from graft donor cells, sampled 180 days after TCRalphabeta/CD19-depleted stem cell transplant. The rearrangement uses TRBV10-3 and TRBJ1-1, with D possibly being TRBD1 (6 bases). The origin of this receptor is a female patient aged 2-15 years who had a stem cell transplant for aplastic anemia, so the T cells may come from the graft donor. In DNA, the CDR3 is TGTGCCATCTGGGGAGGGGGGAACACTGAAGCTTTCTTT. Residues: CAIWGGGNTEAFF.